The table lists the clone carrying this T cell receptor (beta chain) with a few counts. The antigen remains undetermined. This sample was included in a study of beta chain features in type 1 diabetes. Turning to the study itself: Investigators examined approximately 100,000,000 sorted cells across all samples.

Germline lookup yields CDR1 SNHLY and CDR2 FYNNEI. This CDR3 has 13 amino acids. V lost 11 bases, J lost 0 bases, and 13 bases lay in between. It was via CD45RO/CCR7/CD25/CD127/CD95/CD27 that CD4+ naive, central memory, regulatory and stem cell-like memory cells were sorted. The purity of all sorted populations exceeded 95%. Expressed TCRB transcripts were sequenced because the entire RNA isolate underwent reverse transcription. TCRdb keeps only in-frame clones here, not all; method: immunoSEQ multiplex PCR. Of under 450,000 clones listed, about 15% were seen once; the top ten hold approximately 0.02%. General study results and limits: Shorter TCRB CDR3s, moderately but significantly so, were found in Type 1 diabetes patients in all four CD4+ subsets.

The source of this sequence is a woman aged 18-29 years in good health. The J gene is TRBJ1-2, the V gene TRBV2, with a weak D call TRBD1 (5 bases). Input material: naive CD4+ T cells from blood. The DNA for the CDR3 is TGTGCCCGGGCAGGGCTAGCTAACTATGGCTACACCTTC. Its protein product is CARAGLANYGYTF.